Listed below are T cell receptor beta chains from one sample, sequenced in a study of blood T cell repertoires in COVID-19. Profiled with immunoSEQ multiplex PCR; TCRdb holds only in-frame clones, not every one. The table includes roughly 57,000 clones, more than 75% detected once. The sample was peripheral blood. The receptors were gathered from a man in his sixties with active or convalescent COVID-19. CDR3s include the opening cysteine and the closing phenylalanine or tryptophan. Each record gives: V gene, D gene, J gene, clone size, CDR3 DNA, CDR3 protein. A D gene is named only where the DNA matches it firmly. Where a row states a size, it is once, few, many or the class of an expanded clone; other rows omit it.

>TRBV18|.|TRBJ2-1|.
TGTGCCAGCCACTTATCACGGGTCGATGAGCAGTTCTTC
CASHLSRVDEQFF
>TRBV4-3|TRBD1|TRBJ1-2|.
TGCGCCAGCAGCCAAGACCGGGACAGAAACTATGGCTACACCTTC
CASSQDRDRNYGYTF
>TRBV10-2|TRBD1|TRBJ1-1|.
TGCGCCAGCAGGGCGGCAGGGGGCACTGAAGCTTTCTTT
CASRAAGGTEAFF
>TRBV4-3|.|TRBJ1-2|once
TGCGCCAGCAGCCAAGTTCTAACAGGGATGGGCTATGGCTACACCTTC
CASSQVLTGMGYGYTF
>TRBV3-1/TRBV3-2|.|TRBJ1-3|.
TGTGCCAGCAGCCCTGCGGGGGCAGGGCAGTCTGGAAACACCATATATTTT
CASSPAGAGQSGNTIYF
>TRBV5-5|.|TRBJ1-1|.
TGTGCCAGCAGCTCCCGTCCAGGGTTGAGTGTCACTGAAGCTTTCTTT
CASSSRPGLSVTEAFF
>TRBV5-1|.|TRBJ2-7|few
TGCGCCAGCAGCTTGGAGGAGGGTCCCTACGAGCAGTACTTC
CASSLEEGPYEQYF
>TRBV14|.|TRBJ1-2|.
TGTGCCAGCAGCCATGAACGCAGCTATGGCTACACCTTC
CASSHERSYGYTF
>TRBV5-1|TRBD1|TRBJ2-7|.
TGCGCCAGCAGCGTGGCTAGGACAGGGCTAAACTACGAGCAGTACTTC
CASSVARTGLNYEQYF
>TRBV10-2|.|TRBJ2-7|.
TGCGCCAGCAGTGATTTAGCTTCCTACGAGCAGTACTTC
CASSDLASYEQYF
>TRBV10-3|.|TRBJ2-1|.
TGTGCCAGCAGCCCTCCCAGCTCCTACAATGAGCAGTTCTTC
CASSPPSSYNEQFF
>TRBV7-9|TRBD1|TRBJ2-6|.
TGTGCCAGCAGCGTAGCCCACAGGGGGACCCCTGGGGCCAACGTCCTGACTTTC
CASSVAHRGTPGANVLTF
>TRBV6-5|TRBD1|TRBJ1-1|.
TGTGCCAGCAGGGAGACAGGGGGGACTGAAGCTTTCTTT
CASRETGGTEAFF
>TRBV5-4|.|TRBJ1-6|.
TGTGCCAGCAGCCCAGACAGAATGAGAAATTCACCCCTCCACTTT
CASSPDRMRNSPLHF
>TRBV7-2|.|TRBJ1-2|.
TGTGCCAGCAGCTTAGGAGCAGGGGAATATGGCTACACCTTC
CASSLGAGEYGYTF
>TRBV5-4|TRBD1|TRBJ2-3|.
TGTGCCAGCAGCTTGGCCGGGACAGGGACCGCAGATACGCAGTATTTT
CASSLAGTGTADTQYF
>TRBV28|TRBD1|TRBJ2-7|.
TGTGCCAGCAGCCTCCCGACAGGGGGTATCCAGTCCTACGAGCAGTACTTC
CASSLPTGGIQSYEQYF
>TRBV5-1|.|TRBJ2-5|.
TGCGCCAGCACCAAGTTACCGGACAGACGAGGGGAGACCCAGTACTTC
CASTKLPDRRGETQYF
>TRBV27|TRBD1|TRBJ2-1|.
TGTGCCAGCAGTTCTATAGGGGACAGGGCCTACAATGAGCAGTTCTTC
CASSSIGDRAYNEQFF
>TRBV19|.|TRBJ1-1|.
TGTGCCAGTAGTCGGACAGCTGGCACTGAAGCTTTCTTT
CASSRTAGTEAFF
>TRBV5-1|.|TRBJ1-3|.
TGCGCCAGCAGCTTGACCAGGGATTTACCTGGAAACACCATATATTTT
CASSLTRDLPGNTIYF
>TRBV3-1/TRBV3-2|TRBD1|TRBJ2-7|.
TGTGCCAGCAGCTCAGGGGGCTACGAGCAGTACTTC
CASSSGGYEQYF
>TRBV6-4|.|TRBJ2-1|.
TGTGCCAGCAGTGAGAAGTCAGGAACCTACAATGAGCAGTTCTTC
CASSEKSGTYNEQFF
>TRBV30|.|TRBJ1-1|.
TGTGCCTGGAGGCGTCCGGGACTTCGGGGCACTGAAGCTTTCTTT
CAWRRPGLRGTEAFF
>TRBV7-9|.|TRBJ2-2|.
TGTGCCAGCAGCTTGAGCGGAGCCACCGGGGAGCTGTTTTTT
CASSLSGATGELFF
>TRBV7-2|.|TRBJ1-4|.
TGTGCCAGCAGCTTAGGTTCTGCGGCACCTAATGAAAAACTGTTTTTT
CASSLGSAAPNEKLFF
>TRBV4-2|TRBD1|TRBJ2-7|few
TGTGCCAGCAGCCCAGTGGGATTGGGGACAGGGGGCGTCAAGCAGTACTTC
CASSPVGLGTGGVKQYF
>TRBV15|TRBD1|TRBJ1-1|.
TGTGCCACCAGCAGAACACAGGGGGCGGACACTGAAGCTTTCTTT
CATSRTQGADTEAFF
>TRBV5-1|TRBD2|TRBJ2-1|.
TGCGCCAGCAGCTTGGGACTAGCGGGAGGGAAAGTGGGTTACAATGAGCAGTTCTTC
CASSLGLAGGKVGYNEQFF
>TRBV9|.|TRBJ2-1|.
TGTGCCAGCAGCGCCGGATGGGGACTCTTCTCCTACAATGAGCAGTTCTTC
CASSAGWGLFSYNEQFF
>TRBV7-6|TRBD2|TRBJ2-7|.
TGTGCCAGCAGCTTGGGGGGAGGAGGGAGGGACGAGCAGTACTTC
CASSLGGGGRDEQYF
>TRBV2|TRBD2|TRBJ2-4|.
TGTGCCAGCAGTGAAGATCAGGCGGGAGTGCTAAACATTCAGTACTTC
CASSEDQAGVLNIQYF
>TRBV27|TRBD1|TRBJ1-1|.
TGTGCCAGCAGTGAGACAGGGGGCGCGCCTGAAGCTTTCTTT
CASSETGGAPEAFF
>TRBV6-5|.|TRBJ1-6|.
TGTGCCAGCAGTTACGAGGGAGGTTCACCCCTCCACTTT
CASSYEGGSPLHF
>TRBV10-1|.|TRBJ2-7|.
TGCGCCAGCAGTGTTCGCCAGGGAGGTTCCTACGAGCAGTACTTC
CASSVRQGGSYEQYF
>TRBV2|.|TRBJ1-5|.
TGTGCCAGCAGAGGAGATAGCAATCAGCCCCAGCATTTT
CASRGDSNQPQHF
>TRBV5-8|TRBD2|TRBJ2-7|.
TGTGCCAGCAGCTTGATGCGGGGGACCTACGAGCAGTACTTC
CASSLMRGTYEQYF
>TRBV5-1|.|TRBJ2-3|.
TGCGCCAGCAGCGCGGCGGCCACAGATACGCAGTATTTT
CASSAAATDTQYF
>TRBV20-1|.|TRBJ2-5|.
TGCAGTGCTACCTACCAAGAGACCCAGTACTTC
CSATYQETQYF
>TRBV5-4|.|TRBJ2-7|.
TGTGCCAGCAGCTTGGATGCAGGTCTCTACGAGCAGTACTTC
CASSLDAGLYEQYF
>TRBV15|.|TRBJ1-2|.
TGTGCCACCAGCACTGGGGACATTTATGGCTACACCTTC
CATSTGDIYGYTF
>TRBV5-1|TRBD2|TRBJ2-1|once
TGCGCCAGCAGCTTGAAATCCCACGGACTAGCGACATACAATGAGCAGTTCTTC
CASSLKSHGLATYNEQFF
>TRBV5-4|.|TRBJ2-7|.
TGTGCCAGCAGCTACGCTCAGGCAAGCGAGCAGTACTTC
CASSYAQASEQYF
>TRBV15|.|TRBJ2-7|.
TGTGCCACCAGCAGAGCTCCGACTCCAGCCTACGAGCAGTACTTC
CATSRAPTPAYEQYF
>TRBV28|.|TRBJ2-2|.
TGTGCCAGCCACTACCCGGGGTCCACCGGGGAGCTGTTTTTT
CASHYPGSTGELFF
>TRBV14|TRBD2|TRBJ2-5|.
TGTGCCAGCAGCCGTGGACTAGCGGGGATCCAAGAGACCCAGTACTTC
CASSRGLAGIQETQYF
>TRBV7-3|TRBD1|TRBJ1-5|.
TGTGCCAGCAGCTCTCAGGGGGATCAGCCCCAGCATTTT
CASSSQGDQPQHF
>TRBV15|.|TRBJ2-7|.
TGTGCCACCAGCAGAGATGAGGACATTTCCTACGAGCAGTACTTC
CATSRDEDISYEQYF
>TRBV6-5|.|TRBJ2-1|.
TGTGCCAGCAGTCTTACAGGGTTAGGTGAGCAGTTCTTC
CASSLTGLGEQFF
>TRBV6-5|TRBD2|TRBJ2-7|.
TGTGCCAGCAGCAGCACTAGCGGGTTAAGCTACGAGCAGTACTTC
CASSSTSGLSYEQYF
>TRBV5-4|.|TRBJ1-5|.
TGTGCCAGCAGGGACAGTCATAGCAATCAGCCCCAGCATTTT
CASRDSHSNQPQHF
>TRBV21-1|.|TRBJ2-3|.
TGTGCCAGCAGCAAAGGACAGCCGCGCACAGATACGCAGTATTTT
CASSKGQPRTDTQYF
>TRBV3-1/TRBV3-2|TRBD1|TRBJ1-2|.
TGTGCCAGCAGCCAGCTGACAGGGACCTATGGCTACACCTTC
CASSQLTGTYGYTF
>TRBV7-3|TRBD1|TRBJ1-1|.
TGTGCCAGCAGCCTAGGGACAGCGAACACTGAAGCTTTCTTT
CASSLGTANTEAFF
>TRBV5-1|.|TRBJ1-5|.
TGCGCCAGCAGCTTGGAGGGGAATAGCAATCAGCCCCAGCATTTT
CASSLEGNSNQPQHF
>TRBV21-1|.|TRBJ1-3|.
TGTGCCAGCAGCAAAAAGGGTAAGGATCGCGGGCAGCTTCGCTTGGGCACCATATATTTT
CASSKKGKDRGQLRLGTIYF
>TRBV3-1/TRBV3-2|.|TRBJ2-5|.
TGTGCCATTGGGAGGGGGGCAGGAGAGACCCAGTACTTC
CAIGRGAGETQYF
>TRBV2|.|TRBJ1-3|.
TGTGCCAGCAGTGAAGCCAGGGCTGGAAACACCATATATTTT
CASSEARAGNTIYF